The 28 T cell receptor beta chains reported below all come from one sample, sequenced in a study of blood T cells in healthy people across ages. The use of a sample-barcoded 5' primer and a J-beta primer mix characterized a second PCR of about 7 to 12 cycles. From the 5' RACE reads, TCRdb called clonotypes with MiXCR, one entry per CDR3 protein. The repertoire holds 850,000 to 1,100,000 distinct CDR3 sequences, less than 45% seen once, with under 15% in the top ten. Sequences were obtained from blood. Every receptor here comes from a man aged 18 to 29 in good health.

This chain joins TRBV5-1 and TRBJ1-1, with D unresolved. Trimming took 5 bases from V and 4 from J, leaving 15 bases between them. Germline V gives CDR1 SGHRS, CDR2 YFSETQ. CDR3 size: 14 residues. CDR3 nucleotides: TGCGCCAGCAGTCTGCGGGAGGTCGGCACTGAAGCTTTCTTT. It is translated as CASSLREVGTEAFF. Complete variable domain (other parts from reference TRBV5-1 and TRBJ1-1): KAGVTQTPRYLIKTRGQQVTLSCSPISGHRSVSWYQQTPGQGLQFLFEYFSETQRNKGNFPGRFSGRQFSNSRSEMNVSTLELGDSALYLCASSLREVGTEAFFGQGTRLTVV.

The chain recombines TRBV11-2 with TRBJ1-2; D is uncertain. The CDR3 is 14 amino acids. With 4 bases removed from V and 4 bases from J, the gap between germline ends came to 13 bases. The germline CDR1 and CDR2 sequences are SGHAT and FQNNGV. CDR3 residues: CASSSSRNSYGYTF. Written as DNA, the CDR3 is TGTGCCAGCAGCTCCAGTCGTAACAGCTATGGCTACACCTTC.

The chain carries TRBV4-3 and TRBJ1-2, with D unresolved. This CDR3 region has 15 residues. V lost 1 base and J 1 base, leaving 10 bases between the germline ends. Germline V gene sequence: CDR1 LGHNA, CDR2 YSLEER. This CDR3 reads CASSQALGINYGYTF. CDR3 sequence (DNA): TGCGCCAGCAGCCAAGCCCTGGGTATTAACTATGGCTACACCTTC.

The rearrangement links TRBV25-1 to TRBJ1-5, with D possibly TRBD1 on 5 matching bases. V shed 2 bases and J shed 4 bases, with 24 bases lying between them. CDR3 length: 19 residues. Germline V gene sequence: CDR1 MGHDK, CDR2 SYGVNS. CDR3 DNA: TGTGCCAGCAGTGAAACCTGGGACTGCCCTTTCGAGAAAAATCAGCCCCAGCATTTT. Its protein is CASSETWDCPFEKNQPQHF.

The CDR3 sequence: CASSQAQGGSPAFF. The CDR3 coding sequence is TGCGCCAGCAGCCAAGCCCAGGGCGGTTCCCCCGCTTTCTTT. This rearrangement joins TRBV4-1 to TRBJ1-1; TRBD1 is a possible D gene (5 bases). CDR1 and CDR2 (germline): MGHRA, YSYEKL. V was pared by 1 base and J by 11 bases, with 17 bases between. The CDR3 is 14 amino acids.

The J gene is TRBJ2-6, the V gene TRBV29-1; D possibly matches TRBD1 or TRBD2 (6 bases each). Between the trimmed V and J ends, which lost 1 base and 2 bases, there was a span of 18 bases. Looked up from germline, CDR1 is SQVTM and CDR2 is ANQGSEA. The CDR3 has 18 amino acids. CDR3 amino acids: CSVEGGAFHSPGANVLTF. Written as DNA, the CDR3 is TGCAGCGTTGAAGGGGGGGCGTTTCATTCCCCTGGGGCCAACGTCCTGACTTTC.

This clonotype was detected a few times. CDR3 region: CASSYGTAETQYF. In DNA form, the CDR3 reads TGTGCCAGCAGTTACGGGACAGCGGAGACCCAGTACTTC. The chain joins TRBV6-2 or TRBV6-3 to TRBJ2-5, with 7 bases fitting TRBD1. Germline CDR1 and CDR2: MNHEY and SVGEGT. Losses at the gene ends were 2 bases for V and 5 bases for J; bases not matched to a gene: 2. CDR3 length equals 13 residues.

This chain joins TRBV4-2 and TRBJ1-1; weak D call: TRBD1 (5 bases). V shed 1 base and J shed 1 base, with 13 bases lying between them. CDR3 size: 16 residues. In germline, CDR1 is LGHNA, CDR2 YNFKEQ. The CDR3 reads CASSQGGLGENTEAFF. The DNA for the CDR3 is TGTGCCAGCAGCCAAGGAGGGTTGGGGGAGAACACTGAAGCTTTCTTT.

V is TRBV7-9 and J is TRBJ2-3, with a tentative D call TRBD1 (6 bases). This CDR3 has 16 residues. Germline CDR1 is SEHNR and CDR2 is FQNEAQ (reference sequence). V lost 2 bases and J 4 bases, leaving 16 bases between the germline ends. CDR3 bases: TGTGCCAGCAGCTTACAGCCGCAGGGGCGGGCAGATACGCAGTATTTT. This sequence encodes CASSLQPQGRADTQYF. The variable domain in full, completed from reference TRBV7-9 and TRBJ2-3, reads DTGVSQNPRHKITKRGQNVTFRCDPISEHNRLYWYRQTLGQGPEFLTYFQNEAQLEKSRLLSDRFSAERPKGSFSTLEIQRTEQGDSAMYLCASSLQPQGRADTQYFGPGTRLTVL.

This clonotype was seen ten or more times. The rearrangement joins TRBV25-1 to TRBJ2-3; D is ambiguous. This CDR3 is 12 amino acids long. V shed 8 bases and J shed 1 base, with 7 bases lying between them. Germline CDR1 MGHDK, CDR2 SYGVNS. DNA of the CDR3: TGTGCCAGCTTCTGGCGCACAGATACGCAGTATTTT. Amino acid sequence: CASFWRTDTQYF.

This clonotype was seen more than once but under ten times. The rearrangement uses TRBV3-1 and TRBJ2-4, with D possibly being TRBD1 (5 bases). The CDR3 consists of 16 residues. The germline gives CDR1 LGHDT, CDR2 YNNKEL (reference sequence). V was clipped by 4 bases and J by 0 bases, with 13 bases between them. The CDR3 nucleotides read TGTGCCAGCAGCCCCGGACAATACCTAGCCAAAAACATTCAGTACTTC. It specifies CASSPGQYLAKNIQYF.

The chain employs TRBV14 and TRBJ1-2; TRBD1 matches 10 bases. J was trimmed by 4 bases and V by 0 bases; bases with no gene match: 5. The CDR3 is 16 amino acids. Germline CDR1 and CDR2: SGHDN and FVKESK. The CDR3 DNA reads as TGTGCCAGCAGCCAAGAGAGGACAGGGGGGGCCTATGGCTACACCTTC. Amino acids: CASSQERTGGAYGYTF.

V and J are TRBV20-1 and TRBJ2-7, with 14 bases aligning to TRBD2. The V gene's germline CDR1 is DFQATT and CDR2 SNEGSKA (reference sequence). The CDR3 is made up of 15 amino acids. The junction had 9 bases not matched to a gene; V was cut back by 6 bases and J by 5 bases. The CDR3 bases are TGCAGTGCCATTAGACTAGCGGGGGGGCAAGACGAGCAGTACTTC. Residues: CSAIRLAGGQDEQYF.

The chain has TRBV4-2 and TRBJ2-5; 8 bases fit TRBD2. J gave up 11 bases and V 0 bases, and 17 bases lay outside the gene matches. The CDR3 covers 17 residues. CDR1 LGHNA and CDR2 YNFKEQ come from the germline V gene. CDR3 in amino acids: CASSQDPFGGGTDEQYF. The DNA for the CDR3 is TGTGCCAGCAGCCAAGATCCCTTTGGCGGGGGGACCGATGAGCAGTACTTC.

The V call is TRBV12-3 or TRBV12-4, the J call TRBJ1-1, with D maybe TRBD1 (5 bases). This CDR3 is built from 11 residues. The ends were cut back, 7 bases at V and 7 bases at J, with 10 bases in the middle. CDR3 coding DNA: TGTGCCAGCACCGGGACGCGTGAAGCTTTCTTT. Its translation is CASTGTREAFF.

The V and J genes are TRBV6-2 or TRBV6-3 and TRBJ2-2; perhaps D is TRBD1 or TRBD2 (5 bases each). Trimming stripped 8 bases from V and 4 bases from J, with 14 bases between. Germline values: CDR1 MNHEY, CDR2 SVGEGT. The CDR3 totals 14 residues. CDR3 residues: CASLQGRTTGELFF. DNA of the CDR3: TGTGCCAGCCTTCAGGGACGGACCACCGGGGAGCTGTTTTTT.

The chain recombines TRBV20-1 with TRBJ1-2; 11 bases align to TRBD1. The CDR3 length is 15 residues. J was trimmed by 2 bases and V by 5 bases; bases with no gene match: 7. Germline CDR1 DFQATT, CDR2 SNEGSKA (reference sequence). The CDR3 here is CSAQGQGDGNYGYTF. CDR3 nucleotide sequence: TGCAGTGCTCAGGGACAGGGGGATGGAAACTATGGCTACACCTTC.

This rearrangement joins TRBV12-3 or TRBV12-4 to TRBJ2-1; 9 positions match TRBD1. The CDR3 contains 15 residues. J lost 2 bases, V lost 6 bases, and 5 bases had no gene match. The CDR3 sequence is CASSWDREAYNEQFF. In DNA form, the CDR3 reads TGTGCCAGCAGCTGGGACAGGGAGGCCTACAATGAGCAGTTCTTC.

The chain joins TRBV9 to TRBJ1-2, with a tentative D call TRBD1 (5 bases). The CDR3 runs 15 residues. The V and J ends lost 3 bases and 3 bases respectively, with 15 bases between them. The V gene's germline CDR1 is SGDLS and CDR2 YYNGEE. The CDR3 loop reads CASSGARAFDYGYTF. Here the CDR3 DNA reads TGTGCCAGCAGCGGAGCCAGGGCCTTCGACTATGGCTACACCTTC.

A few counts support this clonotype. The chain has TRBV9 and TRBJ1-2; 9 positions agree with TRBD1. V gave up 4 bases and J gave up 2 bases; unmatched junction bases: 15. Germline loops: CDR1 SGDLS, CDR2 YYNGEE. The CDR3 is 18 amino acids. The CDR3 nucleotides read TGTGCCAGCAGCTCCTCGCCGGGACAGGGAGAAGAGAACTATGGCTACACCTTC. Amino acid sequence: CASSSSPGQGEENYGYTF.

The V gene is TRBV4-1, the J gene TRBJ2-3, with D hard to call. This CDR3 region has 16 residues. Trimming took 3 bases from V and 2 from J, leaving 15 bases between them. The V gene's germline CDR1 is MGHRA and CDR2 YSYEKL. CDR3 sequence: CASSHPRKEDTDTQYF. In DNA form, the CDR3 reads TGCGCCAGCAGCCACCCCCGGAAAGAAGACACAGATACGCAGTATTTT.

The CDR3 DNA follows: TGTGCCAGCAGTCCGCTACAGGAGCCCACAGATACGCAGTATTTT. As protein: CASSPLQEPTDTQYF. V and J are TRBV27 and TRBJ2-3; TRBD1 is a possible D gene (5 bases). The CDR3 runs to 15 residues. V was clipped by 5 bases and J by 2 bases, with 14 bases between them. Per the germline V gene, CDR1 is MNHEY and CDR2 is SMNVEV (reference sequence).

This rearrangement joins TRBV12-3 or TRBV12-4 to TRBJ2-7; the match to TRBD1 covers 7 bases. Trimming cost V 5 bases and J 4 bases; bases outside gene matches: 5. The CDR3 consists of 13 residues. CDR3 DNA: TGTGCCAGCAGTGTCACACAGGGGTACGAGCAGTACTTC. Amino acid sequence: CASSVTQGYEQYF.

The rearrangement uses TRBV20-1 and TRBJ2-3; TRBD1 aligns across 7 bases. Germline V gene sequence: CDR1 DFQATT, CDR2 SNEGSKA (reference sequence). CDR3 size: 14 residues. Trimming at V came to 5 bases and at J to 1 base, leaving 6 bases not matched to a gene. The DNA for the CDR3 is TGCAGTGCTCACAGGGGTTGGGGCACAGATACGCAGTATTTT. This sequence encodes CSAHRGWGTDTQYF.

The rearrangement joins TRBV6-5 to TRBJ2-5; 11 bases are a match to TRBD2. Trimming took 0 bases from V and 5 from J; bases not matched to a gene: 2. Germline V lookup: CDR1 MNHEY, CDR2 SVGAGI. The CDR3 is 15 amino acids. CDR3 DNA sequence: TGTGCCAGCAGTTACTCGACTAGCGGGGATGAGACCCAGTACTTC. It translates to CASSYSTSGDETQYF.

This chain links TRBV4-3 with TRBJ1-1; a weak D match, TRBD1 (5 bases). This CDR3 comprises 15 residues. The germline V gene encodes CDR1 LGHNA and CDR2 YSLEER. The V end was cut by 0 bases, the J end by 4 bases, with 12 bases between. CDR3 sequence reads: CASSQDAGRSTEAFF. The DNA for the CDR3 is TGCGCCAGCAGCCAAGATGCAGGGAGGAGCACTGAAGCTTTCTTT.

This clonotype was counted at least ten times. The chain is built from TRBV5-1 and TRBJ1-2, with 9 bases lining up with TRBD1. J gave up 5 bases and V 1 base, and 9 bases lay outside the gene matches. From germline, CDR1 is SGHRS and CDR2 YFSETQ. The CDR3 length is 16 residues. The CDR3, as DNA: TGCGCCAGCAGCTTGACCTCTCGGACAGGGGATTATGGCTACACCTTC. Translation: CASSLTSRTGDYGYTF.

V gene TRBV9 combines with J gene TRBJ1-2; perhaps TRBD1 as D (5 bases). Germline V gene lookup returns CDR1 SGDLS and CDR2 YYNGEE. The CDR3 is made up of 14 amino acids. Trimming stripped 3 bases from V and 4 bases from J, with 13 bases between. CDR3 DNA sequence: TGTGCCAGCAGCGCAGGGAGGGGATTCTATGGCTACACCTTC. Translating gives CASSAGRGFYGYTF.